This T cell receptor beta chain comes out of a study of CD8+CD57+ T cells in acquired aplastic anemia. For the study at large: When averaged, DNA from sorted CD4+ and CD8+ cells came to 3.2 ug. CD4+ cell libraries from healthy donors averaged about 10.8 million reads.

Study-wide points: CD8+ Simpson's diversity showed no significant patient-control difference. Shared by patients and controls, 25 to 35 CD8+ CDR3s were abundant in patients.

Comment on this clonotype: Its antigen is not known. The junction departs from the called germline gene at one end, perhaps through a read error.

Germline CDR1 reads SGDLS; CDR2 reads YYNGEE. The CDR3 extends over 15 amino acids. Genomic DNA, serving as template, underwent TCR beta VDJ and CDR3 profiling. TCRdb re-called the reads with MiXCR, one entry per CDR3 protein. Of around 400,000 distinct CDR3 sequences detected, 55% to 70% appear once; the ten largest clones hold 4%. The sequenced sample was sorted CD4+, CD8+, or CD8+CD57+ T cells (not recorded which) from PBMCs. The receptor was derived from a human donor in good health, serving as a control. The rearrangement links TRBV9 to TRBJ1-6, with D uncertain. For the CDR3, the DNA is TGCGCCAGCAGCTTGTGTGGGCCCGGGAATTCTCCCCTCCACTTT. Translating gives CASSLCGPGNSPLHF.